These T cell receptor beta chains were read from a single sample in a study of T cell responses to AZD1222 COVID-19 vaccine. Libraries were prepared by immunoSEQ multiplex PCR; TCRdb keeps only in-frame clonotypes and omits some of them. Altogether more than 80,000 clones are present, roughly 87% being singletons, with the ten largest covering 7.5% to 9%. The material sequenced was peripheral blood, taken 28 days after the second AZD1222 dose. These receptors were collected from an adult who received the AZD1222 COVID-19 vaccine. The CDR3 runs from the conserved cysteine through the conserved F or W.

CDR3aa: CASSLVWTGELAGELFF
v_gene: TRBV7-2
j_gene: TRBJ2-2
len: 17

CDR3aa: CASSPGQGAVDEQFF
v_gene: TRBV11-3
j_gene: TRBJ2-1
len: 15

CDR3aa: CASSVGQGTYNEQFF
v_gene: TRBV9
j_gene: TRBJ2-1
len: 15

CDR3aa: CASSVGTGVSPLHF
v_gene: TRBV5-8
j_gene: TRBJ1-6
len: 14

CDR3aa: CASSQEVRYTF
v_gene: TRBV14
j_gene: TRBJ1-2
len: 11

CDR3aa: CASSGSVSSYEQYF
v_gene: TRBV25-1
j_gene: TRBJ2-7
len: 14

CDR3aa: CASSLEGWSTGELFF
v_gene: TRBV7-9
j_gene: TRBJ2-2
len: 15

CDR3aa: CASNSGPKIYEQYF
v_gene: TRBV27
j_gene: TRBJ2-7
len: 14

CDR3aa: CASSLGTSGGRHTDTQYF
v_gene: TRBV27
j_gene: TRBJ2-3
len: 18

CDR3aa: CASSEQGGTSAFF
v_gene: TRBV19
j_gene: TRBJ1-1
len: 13

CDR3aa: CASSHPGTGDQPQHF
v_gene: TRBV4-1
j_gene: TRBJ1-5
len: 15

CDR3aa: CASSPLAGMNTEAFF
v_gene: TRBV4-3
j_gene: TRBJ1-1
len: 15

CDR3aa: CASSVGGRADTQYF
v_gene: TRBV2
j_gene: TRBJ2-3
len: 14

CDR3aa: CASSAPTGGPDNEQFF
v_gene: TRBV9
j_gene: TRBJ2-1
len: 16

CDR3aa: CASSKDAVEGKGTEAFF
v_gene: TRBV21-1
j_gene: TRBJ1-1
len: 17

CDR3aa: CASSTTAGGSTRVNEQFF
v_gene: TRBV18
j_gene: TRBJ2-1
len: 18

CDR3aa: CASSPTETQYF
v_gene: TRBV7-9
j_gene: TRBJ2-5
len: 11

CDR3aa: CASSLGGGYTF
v_gene: TRBV12-3/TRBV12-4
j_gene: TRBJ1-2
len: 11

CDR3aa: CATSGQGRDYGYTF
v_gene: TRBV24-1
j_gene: TRBJ1-2
len: 14

CDR3aa: CASSPQQGPRGNTIYF
v_gene: TRBV4-3
j_gene: TRBJ1-3
len: 16

CDR3aa: CASQKKTGGNSQPQHF
v_gene: TRBV10-2
j_gene: TRBJ1-5
len: 16

CDR3aa: CASRETGTFASYNSPLHF
v_gene: TRBV2
j_gene: TRBJ1-6
len: 18

CDR3aa: CASSESGQGTYEQYF
v_gene: TRBV25-1
j_gene: TRBJ2-7
len: 15

CDR3aa: CASSFLWGPQETQYF
v_gene: TRBV11-2
j_gene: TRBJ2-5
len: 15

CDR3aa: CASSPDDRGGEQYF
v_gene: TRBV19
j_gene: TRBJ2-7
len: 14

CDR3aa: CASTSQGAGYGYTF
v_gene: TRBV27
j_gene: TRBJ1-2
len: 14

CDR3aa: CASSLGGDRRVQETQYF
v_gene: TRBV7-9
j_gene: TRBJ2-5
len: 17

CDR3aa: CASSLRSPGYGYTF
v_gene: TRBV5-1
j_gene: TRBJ1-2
len: 14

CDR3aa: CASSWGQGVEQFF
v_gene: TRBV19
j_gene: TRBJ2-1
len: 13

CDR3aa: CASTPYERAGELFF
v_gene: TRBV2
j_gene: TRBJ2-2
len: 14

CDR3aa: CASSRQGGLSTGELFF
v_gene: TRBV7-9
j_gene: TRBJ2-2
len: 16

CDR3aa: CASSLARGGSYEQYF
v_gene: TRBV7-9
j_gene: TRBJ2-7
len: 15

CDR3aa: CASSYQGSPLHF
v_gene: TRBV7-2
j_gene: TRBJ1-6
len: 12

CDR3aa: CASSLSGSEKLFF
v_gene: TRBV12-3/TRBV12-4
j_gene: TRBJ1-4
len: 13

CDR3aa: CASSPPVGSYEQYF
v_gene: TRBV7-8
j_gene: TRBJ2-7
len: 14

CDR3aa: CASSLYGEKLFF
v_gene: TRBV5-5
j_gene: TRBJ1-4
len: 12

CDR3aa: CASSSILSSYNEQFF
v_gene: TRBV27
j_gene: TRBJ2-1
len: 15

CDR3aa: CASRSLVGEKLFF
v_gene: TRBV19
j_gene: TRBJ1-4
len: 13

CDR3aa: CASSQDSVSNQPQHF
v_gene: TRBV3-1/TRBV3-2
j_gene: TRBJ1-5
len: 15

CDR3aa: CASSLYWTSDTDTQYF
v_gene: TRBV27
j_gene: TRBJ2-3
len: 16

CDR3aa: CASQTEGHYGYTF
v_gene: TRBV9
j_gene: TRBJ1-2
len: 13

CDR3aa: CASSTKDRGRGPAFF
v_gene: TRBV19
j_gene: TRBJ1-1
len: 15

CDR3aa: CASSYSRWRGTDTQYF
v_gene: TRBV6-5
j_gene: TRBJ2-3
len: 16

CDR3aa: CATSDEGQGLLDEQFF
v_gene: TRBV24-1
j_gene: TRBJ2-1
len: 16

CDR3aa: CASSWTSERDTQYF
v_gene: TRBV7-9
j_gene: TRBJ2-3
len: 14

CDR3aa: CASSLEAVSSYEQYF
v_gene: TRBV11-2
j_gene: TRBJ2-7
len: 15

CDR3aa: CASSRSLGSSYEQYF
v_gene: TRBV5-4
j_gene: TRBJ2-7
len: 15

CDR3aa: CASSPPGRTKNIQYF
v_gene: TRBV6-5
j_gene: TRBJ2-4
len: 15

CDR3aa: CASSFAAGWTGSPYSPLHF
v_gene: TRBV5-5
j_gene: TRBJ1-6
len: 19

CDR3aa: CASSEALGHNSPLHF
v_gene: TRBV2
j_gene: TRBJ1-6
len: 15